These 32 T cell receptor beta chains were sequenced from one sample in a study of blood T cells in healthy people across ages (dated by TCRdb to the mid-2010s). The library was prepared using 5' RACE. The data were produced on an Illumina HiSeq 2500. The second PCR ran for roughly 7 to 11 cycles and used a J-beta primer mix along with a sample-barcoded 5' primer. The public reads were reprocessed in TCRdb via fastp at Q25 and MiXCR, keeping in-frame beta chains. Each CDR3 protein gets just one entry, which takes the most common genes and DNA from the rows behind it. In this sample the table shows under 800,000 distinct CDR3 sequences, roughly 41% of which occur a single time. Around 20% of the sample is in the top ten clones. The specimen sequenced was blood. The receptors here all came from a woman aged 55 to 70 in good health.

This clonotype was picked up a small number of times. V gene TRBV20-1 combines with J gene TRBJ2-5; 7 nucleotides line up with TRBD1. Matching the DNA end better, TRBJ2-7 makes the J call doubtful. Germline CDR1 DFQATT, CDR2 SNEGSKA (reference sequence). This CDR3 comprises 16 residues. CDR3 DNA sequence: TGCAGTGCGGTTGCCTCCGACAGGGACGGCTCCTACGAGCAGTACTTC. Amino acid sequence: CSAVASDRDGSYEQYF.

The CDR3, as DNA: TGTGCCAGCAGCTTAGTGCCGGGGGGGTCCAATGAGCAGTTCTTC. Translating it yields CASSLVPGGSNEQFF. This chain joins TRBV7-2 and TRBJ2-1; TRBD2 aligns across 8 bases. CDR1 SGHTA and CDR2 FQGNSA come from the germline V gene. This CDR3 spans 15 amino acids. V shed 1 base and J 6 bases; nucleotides not matched to a gene: 5. Full variable domain (rest looked up from reference TRBV7-2 and TRBJ2-1): GAGVSQSPSNKVTEKGKDVELRCDPISGHTALYWYRQSLGQGLEFLIYFQGNSAPDKSGLPSDRFSAERTGGSVSTLTIQRTQQEDSAVYLCASSLVPGGSNEQFFGPGTRLTVL.

This clonotype has just a few counts. V is TRBV5-1 and J is TRBJ2-5, with 7 bases that match TRBD1. The CDR3 consists of 15 residues. V shed 2 bases and J 5 bases; nucleotides not matched to a gene: 9. Germline assignment: CDR1 SGHRS and CDR2 YFSETQ. The DNA of the CDR3 is TGCGCCAGCAGCTTCCACACACAGGGGTGGGAGACCCAGTACTTC. Residues: CASSFHTQGWETQYF.

The chain combines TRBV27 with TRBJ2-3; D tentatively fits TRBD1 or TRBD2 (5 bases each). The CDR3 is 14 amino acids. Germline CDR1 MNHEY, CDR2 SMNVEV (reference sequence). The V gene lost 2 bases and the J gene lost 5 bases, with 11 bases spanning the gap. The CDR3 reads CASSLLGTLDTQYF. Here the CDR3 DNA reads TGTGCCAGCAGTTTACTCGGGACCTTAGATACGCAGTATTTT.

CDR3 residues: CASRVASGASYEQYF. The CDR3 DNA follows: TGTGCCAGCAGGGTTGCGTCGGGGGCATCCTACGAGCAGTACTTC. The rearrangement joins TRBV6-1 to TRBJ2-4; perhaps D is TRBD1 or TRBD2 (6 bases each). The J call may be mistaken, given a closer DNA end match to TRBJ2-7. The V gene's germline CDR1 is MNHNS and CDR2 SASEGT. CDR3 length: 15 residues.

This clonotype is a singleton in its sample. This rearrangement joins TRBV20-1 to TRBJ2-5; no reliable D call. CDR3 length: 10 amino acids. Germline CDR1 DFQATT, CDR2 SNEGSKA (reference sequence). V was cut by 6 bases and J by 5 bases, with 7 bases left in between. The CDR3 sequence: CSATDETQYF. In DNA, the CDR3 is TGCAGTGCCACGGATGAGACCCAGTACTTC.

In its sample, this clonotype was seen once. It may be a read error: a sequence one base away is much more abundant. The chain joins TRBV29-1 to TRBJ2-5, with D possibly being TRBD1 or TRBD2 (5 bases each). This CDR3 spans 12 amino acids. CDR1 is SQVTM and CDR2 is ANQGSEA in the germline V gene. This CDR3 reads CGVDSGSNEQYF. In nucleotides, the CDR3 is TGCGGCGTTGATTCAGGGAGCAATGAGCAGTACTTC.

There are a few counts of this clonotype. The V gene is TRBV20-1, the J gene TRBJ2-5; 9 bases line up with TRBD1. Germline V CDR1 and CDR2: DFQATT, SNEGSKA (reference sequence). This CDR3 has 14 amino acids. Trimming at V came to 6 bases and at J to 11 bases, leaving 16 bases not matched to a gene. CDR3 DNA: TGCAGTGCCCCCCAGGGACAGGGACGCAATGAGCAGTACTTC. This codes for CSAPQGQGRNEQYF.

This chain uses TRBV6-2 or TRBV6-3 with TRBJ2-2; 7 bases match TRBD1. Per the germline V gene, CDR1 is MNHEY and CDR2 is SVGEGT. This CDR3 comprises 14 residues. V lost 6 bases and J lost 1; bases outside the gene matches: 2. This CDR3 is CASRQGQNTGELFF. CDR3 coding DNA: TGTGCCAGCAGACAGGGGCAGAACACCGGGGAGCTGTTTTTT.

The chain links TRBV27 to TRBJ1-1; TRBD1 might be the D (6 bases). Germline V CDR1 and CDR2: MNHEY, SMNVEV (reference sequence). The CDR3 is made up of 15 amino acids. V was shortened by 6 bases and J by 0 bases, with 14 bases between the two germline ends. CDR3 residues: CASRWGGAMNTEAFF. The CDR3 nucleotides are TGTGCCAGCAGATGGGGGGGCGCGATGAACACTGAAGCTTTCTTT.

CDR3 in amino acids: CASSQEGAGADTQYF. As DNA, the CDR3 is TGTGCCAGCAGCCAAGAGGGGGCAGGGGCAGATACGCAGTATTTT. The chain links TRBV3-1 to TRBJ2-3; D possibly corresponds to TRBD1 (6 bases). V dropped 0 bases and J dropped 4 bases, with 11 bases sitting between them. CDR1 LGHDT and CDR2 YNNKEL come from the germline V gene (reference sequence). This CDR3 is built from 15 residues.

This sequence joins TRBV7-2 and TRBJ2-5; D perhaps matches TRBD2 (7 bases). CDR3 size: 16 residues. V was cut by 6 bases and J by 11 bases, with 28 bases left in between. Germline V gives CDR1 SGHTA, CDR2 FQGNSA. The CDR3 nucleotides read TGTGCCAGCAGTCCCGAGGCGGGGGCTTCGCCCAATGAGCAGTACTTC. Amino acid sequence: CASSPEAGASPNEQYF.

In this sample, this clonotype turned up a few times. The chain recombines TRBV24-1 with TRBJ2-3; 9 nucleotides match TRBD1. CDR3 size: 16 residues. The ends lost 3 bases at V and 1 base at J; junction bases unmatched: 4. CDR1 is KGHDR, CDR2 SFDVKD, per germline. The CDR3 protein is CATSDPGQGGTDTQYF. The DNA for the CDR3 is TGTGCCACCAGTGATCCGGGACAGGGTGGCACAGATACGCAGTATTTT.

The sample holds a few counts of this clonotype. V and J are TRBV20-1 and TRBJ1-2, with D perhaps matching TRBD1 (5 bases). CDR3 length equals 15 residues. Germline CDR1 is DFQATT and CDR2 is SNEGSKA (reference sequence). The CDR3 DNA sequence: TGCAGCCTCCTCGCGCGAGCGCCAGGGCACTATGGCTACACCTTC. Its protein is CSLLARAPGHYGYTF.

The chain combines TRBV12-3 or TRBV12-4 with TRBJ2-7, with D possibly TRBD2 on 6 matching bases. V lost 5 bases and J 6 bases, leaving 17 bases between the germline ends. The CDR3 is 14 residues long. CDR3 region: CASSPAAGPLEQYF. The CDR3 DNA is TGTGCCAGCAGTCCCGCGGCGGGACCCCTCGAGCAGTACTTC.

CDR3 nucleotide sequence: TGTGCCAGTAGTGCCCCGGGGAGGGCCTCCTACGAGCAGTACTTC. Its translation is CASSAPGRASYEQYF. V and J are TRBV19 and TRBJ2-7; 7 bases line up with TRBD2. V lost 5 bases, J lost 0 bases, and 7 bases stayed unmatched. The CDR3 spans 15 residues. The germline V gene encodes CDR1 LNHDA and CDR2 SQIVND (reference sequence).

The J gene is TRBJ1-2, the V gene TRBV7-2; TRBD1 matches at 10 bases. The junction had 5 bases not matched to a gene; V was cut back by 5 bases and J by 2 bases. CDR3 length: 15 amino acids. Germline CDR1 reads SGHTA; CDR2 reads FQGNSA. The CDR3 coding sequence is TGTGCCAGCAGCATCAGGACAGGGGGGAACTATGGCTACACCTTC. It yields the protein CASSIRTGGNYGYTF.

The chain uses TRBV7-2 and TRBJ1-4; D gene uncertain. Germline V gives CDR1 SGHTA, CDR2 FQGNSA. CDR3 size: 13 residues. Trimming removed 5 bases at V and 5 bases at J, with 9 bases between. The CDR3 protein is CASSPRRNEKLFF. CDR3 coding DNA: TGTGCCAGCAGCCCAAGAAGAAATGAAAAACTGTTTTTT.

This clonotype was counted between two and nine times. The V call is TRBV12-3 or TRBV12-4, the J call TRBJ2-5; D gene uncertain. Trimming shortened V by 1 base and J by 2 bases, and 17 bases separated the two germline ends. The CDR3 covers 17 residues. DNA of the CDR3: TGTGCCAGCAGTTTAGGGTTGGCCCTCCAGTCACAAGAGACCCAGTACTTC. Protein product: CASSLGLALQSQETQYF.

This chain connects TRBV7-9 to TRBJ2-7; TRBD1 matches at 7 bases. This CDR3 has 11 residues. The V gene's germline CDR1 is SEHNR and CDR2 FQNEAQ (reference sequence). Here the CDR3 reads CATGVSYEQYF. The CDR3 DNA reads as TGTGCTACAGGGGTCTCCTACGAGCAGTACTTC.

On this clonotype: A much larger clone is a single base away; this may be a read error. CDR3 in amino acids: CSVRTGLSTEQYF. In DNA form, the CDR3 reads TGCAGCGTTCGGACAGGGCTTAGTACTGAGCAGTACTTC. The rearrangement links TRBV29-1 to TRBJ2-5; 8 bases map to TRBD1. CDR3 length: 13 amino acids. The V gene's germline CDR1 is SQVTM and CDR2 ANQGSEA. Germline trimming cut 5 bases from V and 11 bases from J; bases unmatched to any gene: 13.

J is TRBJ2-5 and V is TRBV3-1; 12 nucleotides match TRBD2. The CDR3 has 17 residues. Trimming removed 0 bases from V and 5 bases from J; junction bases left unmatched: 7. Germline V gene data show CDR1 as LGHDT and CDR2 as YNNKEL (reference sequence). The CDR3 loop is CASSQERLAGAGETQYF. CDR3 nucleotides: TGTGCCAGCAGCCAAGAACGACTAGCGGGAGCTGGGGAGACCCAGTACTTC.

J is TRBJ1-6 and V is TRBV6-5, with a weak D call TRBD1 (6 bases). Per the germline V gene, CDR1 is MNHEY and CDR2 is SVGAGI. The V and J ends lost 2 bases and 5 bases respectively, with 22 bases between them. There are 19 residues in the CDR3. The CDR3 DNA follows: TGTGCCAGCAGTTACCTTCTGGGGACACAGCTTGCCAATAATTCACCCCTCCACTTT. It specifies CASSYLLGTQLANNSPLHF.

V and J are TRBV7-9 and TRBJ1-4; D ambiguous. This CDR3 contains 16 residues. Germline CDR1 and CDR2: SEHNR and FQNEAQ (reference sequence). Trimming took off 5 bases at V and 8 bases at J, with 21 bases between the two ends. In nucleotides, the CDR3 is TGTGCCAGCAGCCTCGTAGTCCGGCTGGAGGGAGAAAAACTGTTTTTT. Translated, it gives CASSLVVRLEGEKLFF. The entire variable domain, with the rest obtained from reference TRBV7-9 and TRBJ1-4, is as follows: DTGVSQNPRHKITKRGQNVTFRCDPISEHNRLYWYRQTLGQGPEFLTYFQNEAQLEKSRLLSDRFSAERPKGSFSTLEIQRTEQGDSAMYLCASSLVVRLEGEKLFFGSGTQLSVL.

For this clonotype: Since a much larger clone is just one base distant, this may be a read error. The chain links TRBV27 to TRBJ2-5; D remains ambiguous. The J call is doubtful: the DNA matches TRBJ2-1 better. The length of the CDR3 is 16 residues. CDR1 MNHEY and CDR2 SMNVEV come from the germline V gene (reference sequence). CDR3 protein: CASSFFAERYQETQFF. The CDR3, as DNA: TGTGCCAGCAGTTTTTTCGCAGAGAGGTACCAAGAGACCCAGTTCTTC.

This clonotype was picked up a small number of times. The rearrangement uses TRBV9 and TRBJ2-3; TRBD2 is a possible D gene (5 bases). CDR1 and CDR2 from the germline V gene are SGDLS and YYNGEE. The V gene lost 0 bases and the J gene lost 1 base, with 6 bases spanning the gap. This CDR3 region has 14 residues. CDR3 DNA sequence: TGTGCCAGCAGCGTAGGTAGCGGCACAGATACGCAGTATTTT. Protein product: CASSVGSGTDTQYF.

This clonotype was observed a few times. CDR3 in amino acids: CASSSTGVYGPYGYTF. The CDR3 nucleotides are TGCGCCAGCAGCTCGACAGGGGTCTATGGCCCTTATGGCTACACCTTC. The genes are TRBV5-1 and TRBJ1-2; 8 nucleotides align to TRBD1. V shed 3 bases, J shed 5 bases, and the junction held 12 bases outside the gene matches. This CDR3 region has 16 residues. Germline V gene data show CDR1 as SGHRS and CDR2 as YFSETQ.

The rearrangement joins TRBV11-2 to TRBJ2-1; perhaps TRBD1 as D (6 bases). The CDR3 is made up of 14 amino acids. V gave up 5 bases and J gave up 13 bases, with 21 bases separating them. Germline lookup yields CDR1 SGHAT and CDR2 FQNNGV. The CDR3 sequence is CASSPSRRTETQFF. The DNA of the CDR3 is TGTGCCAGCAGCCCCTCCCGACGGACAGAGACCCAGTTCTTC.

The chain employs TRBV20-1 and TRBJ2-5, with TRBD2 identical over 8 bases. Germline V gene data show CDR1 as DFQATT and CDR2 as SNEGSKA (reference sequence). V was clipped by 6 bases and J by 2 bases; unmatched bases: 5. The CDR3 contains 13 residues. CDR3 in amino acids: CSAEPSGQETQYF. CDR3 DNA sequence: TGCAGTGCGGAACCTAGCGGGCAAGAGACCCAGTACTTC.

The chain carries TRBV6-5 and TRBJ2-1; 10 nucleotides match TRBD2. This CDR3 is built from 15 residues. The germline V gene encodes CDR1 MNHEY and CDR2 SVGAGI. Germline trimming cut 6 bases from V and 4 bases from J; bases unmatched to any gene: 6. CDR3 DNA: TGTGCCAGCAGATCACTAGCGGGGCAATACAATGAGCAGTTCTTC. It yields the protein CASRSLAGQYNEQFF.

The chain has TRBV29-1 and TRBJ2-7, with D hard to call. V was shortened by 7 bases and J by 3 bases, with 10 bases between the two germline ends. The CDR3 has 11 residues. The germline V gene has CDR1 SQVTM and CDR2 ANQGSEA. CDR3 coding DNA: TGCAGCGGTGTGGCCTTCTACGAGCAGTACTTC. Translated, it gives CSGVAFYEQYF.

V is TRBV21-1 and J is TRBJ2-4. TRBV21-1 is a documented pseudogene. The CDR3 consists of 14 residues. In nucleotides, the CDR3 is TGTGCCAGCAGCAGGGAAGAGGCCAAAAACATTCAGTACTTC. Protein sequence: CASSREEAKNIQYF.